This T cell receptor beta chain is from a study of blood T cells in healthy people across ages. Findings and caveats of the study: The long-lived group displayed more naive CD4+ cells, plus higher diversity, than the aged donors did.

Between the trimmed V and J ends, which lost 0 bases and 7 bases, there was a span of 13 bases. The germline gives CDR1 SGDLS, CDR2 YYNGEE. The CDR3 length is 15 residues. This clonotype was detected only a few times. Its antigen is as yet unknown. With a J-beta primer mix and a sample-barcoded 5' primer, a second PCR ran 7 to 11 cycles. Each CDR3 protein is one row after TCRdb ran MiXCR on the 5' RACE reads. The repertoire holds roughly 500,000 distinct CDR3 sequences, with 27% as singletons. The TCR originated in a woman in her 70s in good health. This chain joins TRBV9 and TRBJ1-4; TRBD1 is a possible D gene (6 bases). Sequencing used blood. CDR3 region: CASSVDGTRAEKLFF. DNA of the CDR3: TGTGCCAGCAGCGTAGATGGGACACGGGCTGAAAAACTGTTTTTT. Looking up the rest from reference TRBV9 and TRBJ1-4 gives the full variable domain: DSGVTQTPKHLITATGQRVTLRCSPRSGDLSVYWYQQSLDQGLQFLIQYYNGEERAKGNILERFSAQQFPDLHSELNLSSLELGDSALYFCASSVDGTRAEKLFFGSGTQLSVL.